The 25 T cell receptor beta chains below all came from one sample that was sequenced in a study of identical twins. MiXCR, run by TCRdb on the 5' RACE reads, gives a single entry per CDR3 protein. In the table there are some 210,000 distinct CDR3 sequences, approximately 15% of which are singletons. These data are also associated with another study on T cells expressing NK-cell markers.

Source material: CD8+ T cells sorted from blood. The receptors were sampled from a woman in her late teens or twenties in good health.

This chain joins TRBV20-1 and TRBJ2-1, with a weak D call TRBD2 (5 bases). This CDR3 contains 16 residues. Trimming shortened V by 0 bases and J by 3 bases, and 15 bases separated the two germline ends. The germline V gene has CDR1 DFQATT and CDR2 SNEGSKA (reference sequence). The CDR3 nucleotides are TGCAGTGCTAGAGATCTGGTGGCGAGGGACTACAATGAGCAGTTCTTC. This sequence encodes CSARDLVARDYNEQFF.

The rearrangement links TRBV28 to TRBJ2-7, with 7 bases identical to TRBD1. The CDR3 consists of 16 residues. V was clipped by 5 bases and J by 6 bases; unmatched bases: 16. In germline, CDR1 is MDHEN, CDR2 SYDVKM. CDR3 sequence (DNA): TGTGCCAGCAGTCCTAGCCCCCGGACAGGCCTCGCCGAGCAGTACTTC. This gives the protein CASSPSPRTGLAEQYF.

This clonotype was counted a few times. The gene calls are TRBV5-1 and TRBJ1-1; unclear D gene. The CDR3 consists of 11 residues. Germline-derived CDR1 and CDR2 are SGHRS and YFSETQ. Deletions cut 6 bases from V and 4 bases from J, with 7 bases between. CDR3 protein: CASMEGTEAFF. CDR3 nucleotides: TGCGCCAGCATGGAAGGCACTGAAGCTTTCTTT.

This clonotype has at least ten counts. The rearrangement links TRBV29-1 to TRBJ1-1; 9 bases align to TRBD1. CDR1 is SQVTM and CDR2 is ANQGSEA in the germline V gene. V was clipped by 6 bases and J by 4 bases; unmatched bases: 3. The CDR3 loop spans 12 amino acids. The CDR3 reads CSVGTGITEAFF. The CDR3 DNA sequence: TGCAGCGTCGGGACAGGGATCACTGAAGCTTTCTTT. The full variable domain, its missing parts supplied by reference TRBV29-1 and TRBJ1-1, is SAVISQKPSRDICQRGTSLTIQCQVDSQVTMMFWYRQQPGQSLTLIATANQGSEATYESGFVIDKFPISRPNLTFSTLTVSNMSPEDSSIYLCSVGTGITEAFFGQGTRLTVV.

The rearrangement uses TRBV15 and TRBJ2-3; TRBD1 matches 9 bases. This CDR3 contains 15 residues. Germline-derived CDR1 and CDR2 are LNHNV and YYDKDF (reference sequence). The V segment lost 3 bases and the J segment 5 bases; nucleotides outside the gene matches: 6. CDR3 amino acids: CATSRGQGVEDTQYF. The DNA of the CDR3 is TGTGCCACCAGCAGGGGACAGGGAGTCGAAGATACGCAGTATTTT.

V usage is TRBV15 and J usage is TRBJ2-7, with 7 bases that match TRBD2. With V trimmed by 5 bases and J by 4 bases, 8 bases remained unmatched. The CDR3 length is 14 residues. The germline CDR1 and CDR2 sequences are LNHNV and YYDKDF (reference sequence). CDR3 amino acids: CATSPLAPKYEQYF. In DNA, the CDR3 is TGTGCCACCAGCCCACTAGCGCCCAAGTACGAGCAGTACTTC.

This clonotype showed up many times. V usage is TRBV24-1 and J usage is TRBJ2-5; D perhaps matches TRBD1 (6 bases). This CDR3 has 14 residues. With 2 bases removed from V and 0 bases from J, the gap between germline ends came to 6 bases. Germline V gene sequence: CDR1 KGHDR, CDR2 SFDVKD. The CDR3 is CATSDWDNQETQYF. The CDR3 nucleotides are TGTGCCACCAGTGATTGGGACAACCAAGAGACCCAGTACTTC.

This clonotype was detected a few times. The chain links TRBV12-5 to TRBJ2-1; D unclear. CDR3 length: 11 residues. The V end lost 1 base, the J end lost 8 bases, and 3 bases lay between the germline ends. Germline V gives CDR1 LGHNT, CDR2 FRNRAP. The CDR3 DNA reads TGTGCTAGTGGTTTGGGGGATGAGCAGTTCTTC. Translated: CASGLGDEQFF.

This clonotype was detected ten times or more. The chain joins TRBV20-1 to TRBJ2-7; D is undetermined. CDR1 is DFQATT and CDR2 is SNEGSKA in the germline V gene (reference sequence). There are 13 residues in the CDR3. Trimming took off 3 bases at V and 4 bases at J, with 13 bases between the two ends. In DNA form, the CDR3 reads TGCAGTGCTAGCGGATTACGGCTTTACGAGCAGTACTTC. Protein: CSASGLRLYEQYF.

This clonotype was recorded a few times. The V and J genes are TRBV11-2 and TRBJ2-7; 11 nucleotides line up with TRBD2. The V gene's germline CDR1 is SGHAT and CDR2 FQNNGV. V lost 4 bases and J lost 0; bases outside the gene matches: 11. The CDR3 is made up of 18 amino acids. The DNA of the CDR3 is TGTGCCAGCAGCTCCATGGGGTCGACTAGCGGGGCCTCCTACGAGCAGTACTTC. This gives the protein CASSSMGSTSGASYEQYF.

This clonotype was counted only a few times. This chain links TRBV7-8 with TRBJ2-2; 8 nucleotides line up with TRBD1. Trimming removed 2 bases from V and 3 bases from J; junction bases left unmatched: 8. Germline values: CDR1 SGHVS, CDR2 FQNEAQ. The CDR3 loop spans 17 amino acids. The CDR3 nucleotides are TGTGCCAGCAGCTTATCCCCGGGACAGGCGTACACCGGGGAGCTGTTTTTT. Translated: CASSLSPGQAYTGELFF.

The sample holds a few counts of this clonotype. The chain has TRBV2 and TRBJ2-2; the match to TRBD2 covers 15 bases. This CDR3 is 16 amino acids long. The V gene's germline CDR1 is SNHLY and CDR2 FYNNEI. The trim removed 6 bases at V and 5 bases at J, leaving 4 bases unmatched. The CDR3, as DNA: TGTGCCAGCAGAGGACTAGCGGGAGGGCAGACCGGGGAGCTGTTTTTT. Its protein is CASRGLAGGQTGELFF.

The gene calls are TRBV11-2 and TRBJ2-5, with a possible D match to TRBD1 (8 bases). V lost 5 bases, J lost 5 bases, and 18 bases lay in between. The germline V gene has CDR1 SGHAT and CDR2 FQNNGV. This CDR3 comprises 15 residues. The CDR3, as DNA: TGTGCCAGCAGCCACAGGGGGGGAGTATTGGAGACCCAGTACTTC. Its translation: CASSHRGGVLETQYF.

J is TRBJ2-1 and V is TRBV9; D may correspond to TRBD1 or TRBD2 (7 bases each). The CDR3 has 15 amino acids. V was clipped by 5 bases and J by 9 bases, with 21 bases between them. Germline CDR1 is SGDLS and CDR2 is YYNGEE. DNA for the CDR3: TGTGCCAGCAGTCAGGGGGGGGGAGACCCGCCTGAGCAGTTCTTC. This encodes CASSQGGGDPPEQFF.

The chain has TRBV6-5 and TRBJ1-1; D unresolved. The germline V and J ends were trimmed by 3 bases and 6 bases, with 17 bases remaining between them. The CDR3 is 15 residues long. Germline V gene data show CDR1 as MNHEY and CDR2 as SVGAGI. The CDR3 nucleotides are TGTGCCAGCAGTTATAAGATCTTCCGGGCACCTGAAGCTTTCTTT. It is translated as CASSYKIFRAPEAFF.

This clonotype has a handful of counts. This chain links TRBV29-1 with TRBJ2-5; no firm D call. Germline V gives CDR1 SQVTM, CDR2 ANQGSEA. Trimming stripped 3 bases from V and 13 bases from J, with 6 bases between. The CDR3 extends over 8 amino acids. The CDR3 DNA sequence: TGCAGCGTTGACGATTGGTACTTC. Its protein is CSVDDWYF.

The gene calls are TRBV6-2 or TRBV6-3 and TRBJ2-3; TRBD1 matches at 7 bases. The germline CDR1 and CDR2 sequences are MNHEY and SVGEGT. The CDR3 runs 15 residues. The V and J ends lost 6 bases and 0 bases, in that order; junction bases with no gene match: 6. CDR3 nucleotides: TGTGCCAGCAGCATTACAGGGGTTAGCACAGATACGCAGTATTTT. Protein sequence: CASSITGVSTDTQYF.

The V and J genes are TRBV2 and TRBJ2-5, with TRBD2 matching 9 bases. The length of the CDR3 is 15 residues. Per the germline V gene, CDR1 is SNHLY and CDR2 is FYNNEI. V was pared by 4 bases and J by 2 bases, with 5 bases of the junction left unmatched. The CDR3 reads CASSGLAGTQETQYF. CDR3 nucleotide sequence: TGTGCCAGCAGTGGTCTAGCGGGGACACAAGAGACCCAGTACTTC.

This clonotype turned up a few times. The gene calls are TRBV29-1 and TRBJ1-1; D not resolved. CDR1 and CDR2 (germline): SQVTM, ANQGSEA. This CDR3 comprises 13 residues. V lost 4 bases, J lost 1 base, and 10 bases lay in between. CDR3 amino acids: CSVGEGRNTEAFF. Here the CDR3 DNA reads TGCAGCGTTGGGGAGGGTCGGAACACTGAAGCTTTCTTT.

The chain combines TRBV9 with TRBJ2-7; 13 positions agree with TRBD2. V gave up 3 bases and J gave up 5 bases; unmatched junction bases: 5. Germline V gives CDR1 SGDLS, CDR2 YYNGEE. CDR3 size: 15 residues. The CDR3 region has the DNA TGTGCCAGCAGCGCTTCTGGACTAGCGGGAGACGAGCAGTACTTC. Amino acids: CASSASGLAGDEQYF.

The chain combines TRBV29-1 with TRBJ2-7, with D tentatively TRBD1 or TRBD2 (5 bases each). The CDR3 totals 11 residues. Germline V lookup: CDR1 SQVTM, CDR2 ANQGSEA. Trimming removed 7 bases from V and 5 bases from J, with 12 bases in between. The CDR3 loop reads CSATRDHEQYF. DNA of the CDR3: TGCAGCGCGACCAGGGACCACGAGCAGTACTTC.

The CDR3 is CASSQEPGTSGDNEQFF. DNA of the CDR3: TGCGCCAGCAGCCAAGAACCCGGGACTAGCGGCGACAATGAGCAGTTCTTC. V and J are TRBV4-3 and TRBJ2-1, with 11 bases lining up with TRBD2. Germline V gene lookup returns CDR1 LGHNA and CDR2 YSLEER. The CDR3 contains 17 residues. The V gene end was trimmed by 0 bases and the J gene end by 5 bases; junction bases not matched to a gene: 6.

There are a few counts of this clonotype. This chain connects TRBV2 to TRBJ2-3; TRBD1 matches 7 bases. The germline CDR1 and CDR2 sequences are SNHLY and FYNNEI. This CDR3 has 15 residues. Losses at the gene ends were 4 bases for V and 3 bases for J; bases not matched to a gene: 7. CDR3 amino acids: CASSGATTGTDTQYF. The CDR3 DNA reads TGTGCCAGCAGTGGGGCTACGACAGGGACAGATACGCAGTATTTT.

This clonotype occurred many times. V usage is TRBV15 and J usage is TRBJ2-1; 10 bases agree with TRBD2. The length of the CDR3 is 14 residues. Germline V gene lookup returns CDR1 LNHNV and CDR2 YYDKDF (reference sequence). V dropped 5 bases and J dropped 5; count of bases not matched to a gene: 3. CDR3 sequence reads: CATSGTSGDNEQFF. The DNA of the CDR3 is TGTGCCACCAGCGGTACTAGCGGGGACAATGAGCAGTTCTTC.

This clonotype showed up just a few times. V usage is TRBV20-1 and J usage is TRBJ2-1; D not resolved. Germline V lookup: CDR1 DFQATT, CDR2 SNEGSKA (reference sequence). Between the trimmed V and J ends, which lost 3 bases and 5 bases, there was a span of 14 bases. The CDR3 consists of 14 residues. The CDR3 reads CSARTANSHNEQFF. The CDR3 nucleotides read TGCAGTGCTAGGACCGCAAATTCCCACAATGAGCAGTTCTTC.